A single TCR beta chain is shown here with its context. What it binds is unknown. CDR3 size: 17 residues. The ends were cut back, 5 bases at V and 5 bases at J, with 21 bases in the middle. Germline lookup yields CDR1 SGHTA and CDR2 FQGNSA. Profiling relied on immunoSEQ multiplex PCR, and the TCRdb table lists in-frame clones only, not all of them. The profile covers fewer than 150,000 clones, with 88% appearing a single time and around 1.5% taken by the ten largest. The source of the sample is a study of cytomegalovirus exposure and HLA in healthy donors. Study conclusions and caveats: Cytomegalovirus-associated status was assigned to about 180 TCR beta chains.

This receptor was obtained from a man aged 25 to 45 in good health and CMV-seronegative. The chain couples TRBV7-2 to TRBJ2-2; D may be TRBD1 (7 bases). The material sequenced was PBMCs. The CDR3 region is CASSTPGAGGITGELFF. The CDR3 DNA reads TGTGCCAGCAGCACCCCGGGGGCAGGGGGGATTACCGGGGAGCTGTTTTTT.